The rows below give T cell receptor beta chains drawn from one sample of a study of blood T cell repertoires in COVID-19. Assay: immunoSEQ multiplex PCR; the TCRdb copy retains only in-frame clones and omits some. The sample lists under 250,000 clones, approximately 84% occurring once. Sequencing was carried out using peripheral blood. These receptors all stem from a man between 50 and 59 years old with active or convalescent COVID-19. CDR3s include the opening cysteine and the closing phenylalanine or tryptophan. The D gene is left open where the match is weak. Clone size is stated in some rows and not others, as once, few, many or a class when expanded.

>TRBJ2-5|NA|TRBD2|TRBV7-6
CASSLLASGQQETQYF
TGTGCCAGCAGCTTATTAGCTAGCGGCCAACAAGAGACCCAGTACTTC
>TRBJ1-2|NA|TRBD1|TRBV30
CAWGDRAYRMYGYTF
TGTGCCTGGGGGGACAGGGCATATCGGATGTATGGCTACACCTTC
>TRBJ1-1|NA|TRBD1|TRBV30
CAWSRGRGNTEAFF
TGTGCCTGGAGCAGGGGGCGTGGGAACACTGAAGCTTTCTTT
>TRBJ1-1|many|NA|TRBV6-5
CASSLVRAGTEAFF
TGTGCCAGCAGTTTGGTCAGGGCCGGCACTGAAGCTTTCTTT
>TRBJ1-2|once|NA|TRBV19
CASRPGYYGYTF
TGTGCCAGTAGACCCGGGTACTATGGCTACACCTTC
>TRBJ1-5|NA|NA|TRBV7-2
CASSLGQVPNQPQHF
TGTGCCAGCAGCTTAGGACAGGTCCCGAATCAGCCCCAGCATTTT
>TRBJ1-1|NA|NA|TRBV27
CATSPRQVGGTEAFF
TGTGCCACCTCCCCTCGGCAGGTCGGAGGGACTGAAGCTTTCTTT
>TRBJ1-2|NA|NA|TRBV6-5
CASRLGLDYGYTF
TGTGCCAGCAGGCTGGGACTCGACTATGGCTACACCTTC
>TRBJ1-1|NA|NA|TRBV9
CASSVEGASDTEAFF
TGTGCCAGCAGCGTAGAAGGGGCTTCGGACACTGAAGCTTTCTTT
>TRBJ2-3|NA|NA|TRBV9
CASSEGVRTDTQYF
TGTGCCAGCAGCGAGGGGGTACGCACAGATACGCAGTATTTT
>TRBJ1-1|NA|NA|TRBV7-8
CASSPTGWETEAFF
TGTGCCAGCAGCCCAACAGGGTGGGAGACTGAAGCTTTCTTT
>TRBJ1-1|NA|NA|TRBV6-5
CASRFEVVGTEAFF
TGTGCCAGCAGGTTCGAGGTTGTGGGCACTGAAGCTTTCTTT
>TRBJ2-3|NA|TRBD2|TRBV28
CASSLPLAGTDTQYF
TGTGCCAGCAGTCTCCCCCTAGCGGGGACAGATACGCAGTATTTT
>TRBJ2-2|NA|TRBD1|TRBV7-8
CASSLASVTGGTGELFF
TGTGCCAGCAGCTTAGCTTCGGTGACAGGGGGCACCGGGGAGCTGTTTTTT
>TRBJ2-3|few|TRBD2|TRBV28
CASSLFRGGSTDTQYF
TGTGCCAGCAGTTTATTCCGGGGGGGGAGCACAGATACGCAGTATTTT
>TRBJ2-5|NA|TRBD2|TRBV5-4
CASSLELASGLETQYF
TGTGCCAGCAGCTTGGAACTAGCGTCGGGATTAGAGACCCAGTACTTC
>TRBJ2-7|NA|TRBD2|TRBV5-1
CASSFGSGGAQTYEQYF
TGCGCCAGCAGCTTCGGTAGCGGGGGGGCCCAAACCTACGAGCAGTACTTC
>TRBJ2-1|few|TRBD2|TRBV10-3
CAIRGTGLVGNEQFF
TGTGCCATCAGAGGGACGGGACTAGTGGGCAATGAGCAGTTCTTC
>TRBJ1-2|many|TRBD1|TRBV2
CASSLTGEGGYTF
TGTGCCAGCAGCTTGACAGGGGAAGGAGGCTACACCTTC
>TRBJ2-3|NA|TRBD2|TRBV5-4
CASSLVSSGSTDTQYF
TGTGCCAGCAGCTTGGTTTCTAGCGGTAGCACAGATACGCAGTATTTT
>TRBJ2-1|NA|TRBD2|TRBV4-1
CASSQSGLPSSYNEQFF
TGCGCCAGCAGCCAATCGGGACTACCGAGCTCCTACAATGAGCAGTTCTTC
>TRBJ2-3|NA|TRBD1|TRBV5-1
CASSLGDRGRTDTQYF
TGCGCCAGCAGCTTAGGGGACAGGGGTCGCACAGATACGCAGTATTTT
>TRBJ2-1|NA|NA|TRBV6-1
CASSVPGGRVGVEQFF
TGTGCCAGCAGTGTCCCGGGGGGCCGAGTGGGCGTTGAGCAGTTCTTC
>TRBJ1-1|NA|TRBD1|TRBV28
CASRDRGGSFAEAFF
TGTGCCAGCAGAGACAGGGGGGGATCATTCGCTGAAGCTTTCTTT
>TRBJ2-1|NA|TRBD1|TRBV19
CASSIGGTGPYNEQFF
TGTGCCAGTAGTATAGGTGGGACAGGGCCTTACAATGAGCAGTTCTTC
>TRBJ2-5|NA|NA|TRBV15
CATSRDISQETQYF
TGTGCCACCAGCAGAGACATTTCCCAAGAGACCCAGTACTTC
>TRBJ1-1|NA|TRBD1|TRBV6-6
CASSSNRGMNTEAFF
TGTGCCAGCAGTTCAAACAGGGGAATGAACACTGAAGCTTTCTTT
>TRBJ2-1|NA|TRBD1|TRBV24-1
CATSGQGAPNEQFF
TGTGCCACCAGTGGGCAGGGGGCGCCCAATGAGCAGTTCTTC
>TRBJ2-3|NA|NA|TRBV5-4
CASSLGRRDTQYF
TGTGCCAGCAGCTTGGGGCGGCGCGATACGCAGTATTTT
>TRBJ1-2|NA|NA|TRBV7-9
CASSFPDSYGYTF
TGTGCCAGCAGCTTCCCGGACAGCTATGGCTACACCTTC
>TRBJ1-2|NA|NA|TRBV5-4
CASSFGTRLNYGYTF
TGTGCCAGCAGCTTCGGGACTCGGCTTAACTATGGCTACACCTTC
>TRBJ2-7|NA|TRBD2|TRBV5-1
CASSHGGGGEQYF
TGCGCCAGCAGCCATGGTGGGGGGGGCGAGCAGTACTTC
>TRBJ2-7|NA|TRBD1|TRBV19
CASSIDRDPTSYEQYF
TGTGCCAGTAGTATCGACAGGGACCCCACCTCCTACGAGCAGTACTTC
>TRBJ2-2|few|NA|TRBV4-2
CASSLSGVLTGELFF
TGTGCCAGCAGCCTTTCGGGGGTCCTCACCGGGGAGCTGTTTTTT
>TRBJ2-7|NA|TRBD1|TRBV5-4
CASSPDRYEQYF
TGTGCCAGCAGCCCGGACAGGTACGAGCAGTACTTC
>TRBJ2-1|NA|TRBD1|TRBV3-1/TRBV3-2
CASSQDGQGGYNEQFF
TGTGCCAGCAGCCAAGACGGACAGGGAGGATACAATGAGCAGTTCTTC
>TRBJ2-2|once|NA|TRBV5-4
CASSSEPTGELFF
TGTGCCAGCAGCTCCGAGCCGACCGGGGAGCTGTTTTTT
>TRBJ2-7|NA|TRBD1|TRBV5-4
CASSWGQGRIEQYF
TGTGCCAGCAGCTGGGGACAGGGGAGGATCGAGCAGTACTTC
>TRBJ2-4|NA|NA|TRBV25-1
CASSDLVGGVENIQYF
TGTGCCAGCAGCGACTTGGTGGGGGGTGTTGAAAACATTCAGTACTTC
>TRBJ1-5|NA|NA|TRBV27
CASSRDGGDQPQHF
TGTGCCAGCTCCCGGGACGGGGGGGATCAGCCCCAGCATTTT
>TRBJ2-7|NA|TRBD2|TRBV7-2
CASSPRGGAPYEQYF
TGTGCCAGCAGCCCCCGCGGGGGGGCACCCTACGAGCAGTACTTC
>TRBJ2-3|NA|TRBD2|TRBV5-4
CASKSGGYTDTQYF
TGTGCCAGCAAATCGGGGGGGTACACAGATACGCAGTATTTT
>TRBJ2-6|NA|NA|TRBV28
CASREQGNRGANVLTF
TGTGCCAGCAGGGAACAGGGCAACCGTGGGGCCAACGTCCTGACTTTC